These 24 T cell receptor beta chains originate from one sample sequenced in a study of identical twins. Via MiXCR, TCRdb re-called the 5' RACE reads, giving one row per CDR3 protein. In the table there are more than 400,000 distinct CDR3 sequences, roughly 15% of which are singletons. These data were also filed under a second study, of yellow fever vaccine responses in identical twins.

Sequences were obtained from CD4+ T cells sorted from blood. Source of these receptors: a woman aged 18-29 years in good health.

This clonotype came up a few times. The chain couples TRBV7-2 to TRBJ2-3; D ambiguous. Trimming took off 1 base at V and 6 bases at J, with 8 bases between the two ends. The CDR3 sequence is 13 residues long. In germline, CDR1 is SGHTA, CDR2 FQGNSA. The CDR3: CASSLGSWDTQYF. CDR3 DNA: TGTGCCAGCAGCTTAGGCTCGTGGGATACGCAGTATTTT.

This chain uses TRBV7-9 with TRBJ1-5; TRBD1 matches at 8 bases. CDR1 is SEHNR and CDR2 is FQNEAQ in the germline V gene (reference sequence). V was pared by 8 bases and J by 0 bases, with 3 bases of the junction left unmatched. The CDR3 extends over 14 amino acids. CDR3 in amino acids: CASGQGFSNQPQHF. DNA for the CDR3: TGTGCCAGCGGACAGGGCTTTAGCAATCAGCCCCAGCATTTT.

The V gene is TRBV7-8, the J gene TRBJ2-7; D unresolved. V gave up 2 bases and J gave up 0 bases, with 11 bases separating them. Per germline, CDR1 SGHVS and CDR2 FQNEAQ. The CDR3 length is 15 residues. For the CDR3, the DNA is TGTGCCAGCAGCTTAATGATACTGAGCTCCTACGAGCAGTACTTC. Translation: CASSLMILSSYEQYF.

The CDR3 DNA reads TGCGCCAGCAGCTTGAGGGGACTAGCGATAGATACGCAGTATTTT. Its translation is CASSLRGLAIDTQYF. The rearrangement uses TRBV5-1 and TRBJ2-3; 10 bases map to TRBD2. The junction had 4 bases not matched to a gene; V was cut back by 1 base and J by 5 bases. Germline V CDR1 and CDR2: SGHRS, YFSETQ. The length of the CDR3 is 15 residues. The whole variable domain, filled in from reference TRBV5-1 and TRBJ2-3, reads KAGVTQTPRYLIKTRGQQVTLSCSPISGHRSVSWYQQTPGQGLQFLFEYFSETQRNKGNFPGRFSGRQFSNSRSEMNVSTLELGDSALYLCASSLRGLAIDTQYFGPGTRLTVL.

This sequence joins TRBV19 and TRBJ1-4, with D maybe TRBD1 (5 bases). The V gene lost 5 bases and the J gene lost 7 bases, with 20 bases spanning the gap. Looked up from germline, CDR1 is LNHDA and CDR2 is SQIVND (reference sequence). The CDR3 length is 16 residues. The CDR3 coding sequence is TGTGCCAGTAGTGCCGTTGGGACCCAGATTTCTGAAAAACTGTTTTTT. Amino acid sequence: CASSAVGTQISEKLFF.

This clonotype has a handful of counts. The chain carries TRBV5-4 and TRBJ2-3; 9 positions agree with TRBD1. This CDR3 comprises 19 residues. Germline V gene data show CDR1 as SGHNT and CDR2 as YYREEE (reference sequence). The V and J ends lost 3 bases and 5 bases, in that order; junction bases with no gene match: 19. CDR3 in amino acids: CASSSFTGQGIPPKDTQYF. As DNA, the CDR3 is TGTGCCAGCAGCTCATTTACGGGACAGGGTATACCCCCCAAAGATACGCAGTATTTT.

J is TRBJ1-2 and V is TRBV7-3; D unresolved. Germline V gene data show CDR1 as SGHTA and CDR2 as FQGTGA. V lost 5 bases, J lost 1 base, and 11 bases lay in between. The CDR3 runs 14 residues. The chain's CDR3 is CASSPGRGNYGYTF. CDR3 DNA: TGTGCCAGCAGCCCCGGGCGGGGTAACTATGGCTACACCTTC. Looking up the rest from reference TRBV7-3 and TRBJ1-2 gives the full variable domain: GAGVSQTPSNKVTEKGKYVELRCDPISGHTALYWYRQSLGQGPEFLIYFQGTGAADDSGLPNDRFFAVRPEGSVSTLKIQRTERGDSAVYLCASSPGRGNYGYTFGSGTRLTVV.

The chain is built from TRBV2 and TRBJ2-3, with 16 bases identical to TRBD2. The CDR3 is made up of 17 amino acids. Losses at the gene ends were 5 bases for V and 4 bases for J; bases not matched to a gene: 6. The germline gives CDR1 SNHLY, CDR2 FYNNEI. The CDR3 sequence: CASSLSGTSGRADTQYF. The CDR3 DNA sequence: TGTGCCAGCAGTCTCTCCGGGACTAGCGGGAGGGCAGATACGCAGTATTTT.

V is TRBV5-5 and J is TRBJ1-6; D may be TRBD1 (6 bases). The V end was cut by 4 bases, the J end by 7 bases, with 9 bases between. This CDR3 has 13 residues. The germline V gene encodes CDR1 SGHKS and CDR2 YYEKEE (reference sequence). CDR3 sequence: CASSPGANSPLHF. DNA for the CDR3: TGTGCCAGCAGCCCAGGGGCAAATTCACCCCTCCACTTT.

This clonotype came up a few times. The CDR3 sequence is CSAPWTALSGGEAFF. The CDR3 DNA reads TGCAGTGCTCCCTGGACGGCGCTCTCGGGTGGTGAAGCTTTCTTT. The chain couples TRBV20-1 to TRBJ1-1; unclear D gene. This CDR3 has 15 amino acids. Trimming took 5 bases from V and 7 from J, leaving 23 bases between them. Germline CDR1 DFQATT, CDR2 SNEGSKA (reference sequence).

This chain joins TRBV7-3 and TRBJ2-3; a weak D match, TRBD2 (5 bases). The germline V gene has CDR1 SGHTA and CDR2 FQGTGA. V was trimmed by 6 bases and J by 2 bases, leaving 15 bases between them. The CDR3 contains 15 residues. DNA for the CDR3: TGTGCCAGCAGTCTGGGTCCGGAGGACACAGATACGCAGTATTTT. Encoded protein: CASSLGPEDTDTQYF.

In this sample, this clonotype turned up many times. The V call is TRBV7-9, the J call TRBJ1-1; D remains ambiguous. The CDR3 spans 12 residues. CDR1 SEHNR and CDR2 FQNEAQ come from the germline V gene (reference sequence). With 1 base removed from V and 7 bases from J, the gap between germline ends came to 7 bases. CDR3 sequence reads: CASSLVVDEAFF. The CDR3 DNA sequence: TGTGCCAGCAGCTTAGTAGTGGATGAAGCTTTCTTT.

This clonotype was recorded a few times. The genes are TRBV6-5 and TRBJ2-1; 15 positions agree with TRBD2. V was pared by 6 bases and J by 7 bases, with 7 bases of the junction left unmatched. Germline V gives CDR1 MNHEY, CDR2 SVGAGI. The CDR3 has 16 residues. The CDR3 reads CASRLTGTSGRNEQFF. For the CDR3, the DNA is TGTGCCAGCAGATTAACCGGGACTAGCGGGAGGAATGAGCAGTTCTTC.

This clonotype was detected many times. V is TRBV7-9 and J is TRBJ1-2, with D unclear. Germline V lookup: CDR1 SEHNR, CDR2 FQNEAQ (reference sequence). The CDR3 runs 13 residues. V dropped 2 bases and J dropped 4 bases, with 8 bases sitting between them. CDR3: CASSLSLGYGYTF. The CDR3 DNA follows: TGTGCCAGCAGCTTATCTCTGGGCTATGGCTACACCTTC.

The chain has TRBV20-1 and TRBJ2-7; D gene unclear. This CDR3 has 12 amino acids. V was clipped by 0 bases and J by 4 bases, with 7 bases between them. Germline V CDR1 and CDR2: DFQATT, SNEGSKA (reference sequence). CDR3 loop: CSARDPGYEQYV. The CDR3 DNA reads TGCAGTGCTAGAGATCCAGGTTACGAGCAGTACGTC.

This clonotype was detected only a few times. The rearrangement joins TRBV20-1 to TRBJ1-4; D unclear. CDR1 and CDR2 from the germline V gene are DFQATT and SNEGSKA (reference sequence). Trimming took off 2 bases at V and 4 bases at J, with 11 bases between the two ends. This CDR3 contains 14 residues. Written as DNA, the CDR3 is TGCAGTGCTAGACGGGGTTCGGGTAATGAAAAACTGTTTTTT. Protein: CSARRGSGNEKLFF.

This clonotype was observed a handful of times. The chain joins TRBV5-1 to TRBJ1-1; D is perhaps TRBD1 (5 bases). The germline CDR1 and CDR2 sequences are SGHRS and YFSETQ. Trimming cost V 5 bases and J 3 bases, with 11 bases left between them. There are 13 residues in the CDR3. The CDR3, as DNA: TGCGCCAGCAGGCAGGGTAAGGACACTGAAGCTTTCTTT. Protein sequence: CASRQGKDTEAFF.

This clonotype was counted only a few times. J is TRBJ1-5 and V is TRBV12-3 or TRBV12-4, with D possibly matching TRBD1 (5 bases). The CDR3 runs to 14 residues. V lost 4 bases and J lost 2, with 9 bases in between. In nucleotides, the CDR3 is TGTGCCAGCAGTTCGTTGACAGGCAATCAGCCCCAGCATTTT. It translates to CASSSLTGNQPQHF.

The chain is built from TRBV5-1 and TRBJ1-2, with TRBD1 matching 8 bases. The CDR3 has 16 residues. V shed 3 bases, J shed 4 bases, and the junction held 11 bases outside the gene matches. Germline lookup yields CDR1 SGHRS and CDR2 YFSETQ. The CDR3 protein is CASSSGAGGDLYGYTF. DNA of the CDR3: TGCGCCAGCAGCTCCGGGGCAGGGGGCGACCTCTATGGCTACACCTTC.

The chain uses TRBV5-1 and TRBJ2-7; D possibly corresponds to TRBD2 (5 bases). Germline V gives CDR1 SGHRS, CDR2 YFSETQ. The CDR3 runs 17 residues. Trimming pared 0 bases from V and 6 bases from J, leaving 22 bases between. CDR3 nucleotide sequence: TGCGCCAGCAGCTTGGGTCTTGCTAGCCCCTTTCACTGCGAGCAGTACGTC. The encoded protein is CASSLGLASPFHCEQYV.

This clonotype was counted many times. This sequence joins TRBV16 and TRBJ1-1, with a weak D call TRBD1 (5 bases). CDR1 KGHSY and CDR2 FQNENV come from the germline V gene. The V gene lost 5 bases and the J gene lost 1 base, with 8 bases spanning the gap. The CDR3 runs to 13 residues. CDR3 in amino acids: CASSVRGNTEAFF. The CDR3 nucleotides read TGTGCCAGCAGCGTAAGGGGGAACACTGAAGCTTTCTTT.

This clonotype came up a few times. J is TRBJ2-2 and V is TRBV12-3 or TRBV12-4; TRBD2 aligns across 7 bases. V lost 5 bases, J lost 5 bases, and 11 bases stayed unmatched. The CDR3 is 16 amino acids. The CDR3 nucleotides are TGTGCCAGCAGTCCCCTGGGCGGGAGCGCGACCGGGGAGCTGTTTTTT. Translated: CASSPLGGSATGELFF.

This clonotype was seen ten or more times. The chain uses TRBV12-3 or TRBV12-4 and TRBJ2-5; 8 positions agree with TRBD1. V gave up 2 bases and J gave up 4 bases; unmatched junction bases: 6. The CDR3 runs 15 residues. The CDR3 nucleotides read TGTGCCAGCAGTTTACGGGAGACAGGGGCAGAGACCCAGTACTTC. As protein: CASSLRETGAETQYF.

The chain joins TRBV20-1 to TRBJ2-3; D not certain. V was clipped by 7 bases and J by 2 bases, with 16 bases between them. Germline CDR1 DFQATT, CDR2 SNEGSKA (reference sequence). The CDR3 runs to 14 residues. CDR3 sequence reads: CSVERRLSTDTQYF. The CDR3 coding sequence is TGCAGTGTTGAGCGAAGGCTGTCCACAGATACGCAGTATTTT.